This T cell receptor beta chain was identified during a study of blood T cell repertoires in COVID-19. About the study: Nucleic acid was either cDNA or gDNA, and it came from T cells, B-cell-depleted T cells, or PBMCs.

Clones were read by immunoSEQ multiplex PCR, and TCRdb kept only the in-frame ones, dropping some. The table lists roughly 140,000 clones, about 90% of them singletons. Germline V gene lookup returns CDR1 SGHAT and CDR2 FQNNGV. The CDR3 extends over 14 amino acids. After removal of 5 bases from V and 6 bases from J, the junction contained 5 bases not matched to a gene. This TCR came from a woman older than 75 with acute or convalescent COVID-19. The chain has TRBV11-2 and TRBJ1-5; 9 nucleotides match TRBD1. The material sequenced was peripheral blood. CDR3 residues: CASSRTGEGQPQHF. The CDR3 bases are TGTGCCAGCAGCCGGACAGGGGAAGGTCAGCCCCAGCATTTT.